This T cell receptor beta chain was identified during a study of shared clonotypes between healthy human individuals. For the study at large: The cohort comprised a couple of women and a few men. Their ages spanned 18 to 49 years. CD4 naive cells filled three plates per donor, CD4 memory three, CD8 naive two and CD8 memory one.

The deep-level immunoSEQ assay was used. The data were produced by immunoSEQ multiplex PCR, yet TCRdb's version contains in-frame clones alone and is incomplete. The repertoire consists of some 1,400,000 clones, with around 95% occurring once and the leading ten covering roughly 1.2%. Only Caucasian adults living in Nashville, Tennessee made up the donor group. V lost 6 bases and J 5 bases, leaving 10 bases between the germline ends. Per the germline V gene, CDR1 is MDHEN and CDR2 is SYDVKM. The CDR3 length is 12 residues. The material sequenced was naive CD4+ T cells sorted from blood. Subset defined: CD45RA+ positively selected. The sequence was obtained from a man aged 25-45 years in good health. The chain uses TRBV28 and TRBJ1-2; D is ambiguous. DNA for the CDR3: TGTGCCAGCAGCACCGTCGAGTATGGCTACACCTTC. This translates into CASSTVEYGYTF.